These 9 T cell receptor beta chains originate from one sample sequenced in a study of esophageal squamous cell carcinoma under preoperative chemotherapy. One entry per CDR3 protein, called by TCRdb with MiXCR from the PCR reads. This table holds some 30,000 distinct CDR3 sequences, roughly 48% found once. Specified time point: before preoperative PTX-NDP chemotherapy. Sampling was carried out from a patient given preoperative chemotherapy. These receptors were taken from a human donor with esophageal squamous cell carcinoma. The donor label of this sample is uncertain.

This clonotype was seen a handful of times. V usage is TRBV11-2 and J usage is TRBJ1-1; tentatively, D is TRBD1 (6 bases). Trimming shortened V by 2 bases and J by 11 bases, and 15 bases separated the two germline ends. Germline V CDR1 and CDR2: SGHAT, FQNNGV. The CDR3 runs 13 residues. CDR3 loop: CASSLQGPGGAFF. The CDR3 DNA sequence: TGTGCCAGCAGCTTACAGGGCCCGGGGGGCGCTTTCTTT.

This clonotype was counted only a few times. The rearrangement links TRBV6-1 to TRBJ1-2; tentative D call: TRBD1 (5 bases). V was shortened by 3 bases and J by 8 bases, with 16 bases between the two germline ends. Germline V gene lookup returns CDR1 MNHNS and CDR2 SASEGT. This CDR3 has 14 amino acids. The DNA for the CDR3 is TGTGCCAGCAGTGACGGCGGCAGGGAGGCGGGCTACACCTTC. Translating it yields CASSDGGREAGYTF.

This clonotype was seen repeatedly, ten times or more. The chain joins TRBV6-1 to TRBJ2-7, with 10 nucleotides matching TRBD2. This CDR3 is 16 amino acids long. V was pared by 5 bases and J by 3 bases, with 10 bases of the junction left unmatched. Germline CDR1 MNHNS, CDR2 SASEGT. The CDR3 DNA follows: TGTGCCAGCAGTATCGCCGGGACTAGCGAGATCTACGAGCAGTACTTC. It specifies CASSIAGTSEIYEQYF.

V and J are TRBV11-2 and TRBJ2-2; the D gene is possibly TRBD1 (6 bases). The CDR3 has 15 residues. V gave up 5 bases and J gave up 4 bases, with 14 bases separating them. CDR1 SGHAT and CDR2 FQNNGV come from the germline V gene. The CDR3 DNA is TGTGCCAGCAGCCCCCCAGGGGTTGGCACCGGGGAGCTGTTTTTT. As protein: CASSPPGVGTGELFF.

At least ten counts were recorded for this clonotype. The chain links TRBV10-3 to TRBJ2-3; 11 bases line up with TRBD2. The CDR3 loop spans 14 amino acids. The J segment lost 3 bases and the V segment lost 5 bases, leaving 1 base of the junction unmatched. Germline V CDR1 and CDR2: ENHRY, SYGVKD. CDR3 DNA sequence: TGTGCCATCAGTACTAGCGGGAGTACAGATACGCAGTATTTT. Amino acids: CAISTSGSTDTQYF.

This chain connects TRBV6-1 to TRBJ2-2; maybe TRBD2 (8 bases). The DNA end favors TRBJ2-3, so the J call may be wrong. This CDR3 has 21 residues. CDR1 is MNHNS and CDR2 is SASEGT in the germline V gene. The CDR3 DNA is TGTGCCAGCAGAATCGGGGGGACTAGGGGGAGGGAGGCGGGGAGGACAGGTGCGCAGTATTTT. It yields the protein CASRIGGTRGREAGRTGAQYF.

This clonotype appeared a few times. The CDR3 protein is CASSPSAGVRTDTQYF. The CDR3 DNA reads as TGTGCCAGCAGCCCATCAGCGGGAGTGAGGACAGATACGCAGTATTTT. The chain carries TRBV14 and TRBJ2-3; 8 bases match TRBD2. CDR3 length equals 16 residues. The germline V gene encodes CDR1 SGHDN and CDR2 FVKESK. The V and J ends lost 4 bases and 3 bases, in that order; junction bases with no gene match: 9.

The rearrangement joins TRBV28 to TRBJ2-1; no definite D call. The J call may not be correct, given that the DNA end is closer to TRBJ2-7. The CDR3 is 13 amino acids. The germline gives CDR1 MDHEN, CDR2 SYDVKM. CDR3 loop: CASSFGRNYEQYF. The CDR3 nucleotides are TGTGCCAGCAGTTTTGGCAGAAACTACGAGCAGTACTTC.

There are a few counts of this clonotype. The rearrangement joins TRBV11-2 to TRBJ2-3; D is unresolved. The V end was cut by 1 base, the J end by 0 bases, with 8 bases between. The CDR3 has 15 amino acids. Germline V gene sequence: CDR1 SGHAT, CDR2 FQNNGV. The CDR3 spells CASSLAGVSTDTQYF. DNA for the CDR3: TGTGCCAGCAGCTTAGCGGGTGTTAGCACAGATACGCAGTATTTT.